Described below is a single TCR beta chain sequence and its context. The target of this receptor is not known. No clone much larger than this one lies a single base away; base qualities are absent. The library was prepared using 5' RACE. The run used an Illumina HiSeq 2500. A second roughly 6 to 11 cycle PCR used a sample-barcoded 5' primer and a J-beta primer mix. A unique molecular identifier was introduced onto each TCR beta cDNA molecule by a template-switch 5' adaptor carrying 12 random nucleotides. Each sample yielded at least 2.5 million CDR3-containing paired-end reads. First-strand cDNA was synthesized from all RNA with the Mint cDNA synthesis kit, primed by a TRBC-specific oligonucleotide. All cDNA was treated with uracil-DNA glycosylase and then went through a first 18-cycle PCR with the universal primers M1SS and BC2_uni_R. The study's own analysis went as follows. Normalization of each sample was performed by random selection of 1 million high-quality reads, each carrying a distinct molecular identifier. Reads sharing molecular identifiers were discarded rather than binned into consensus sequences. MiTCR, with a Q25 quality threshold and the strictest error-elimination algorithm, was used for CDR3 identification, clonotype clustering and error correction. A nonparametric unseen species model using Euler transformation provided a lower-bound estimate of total TCR beta diversity. TCRdb trimmed public reads at Q25 via fastp, called clones via MiXCR and kept in-frame beta chains. Rows are unified per CDR3 protein, each entry keeping the most common DNA and genes. In this record, the V and J calls reflect TCRdb's handling and not the investigators' own analysis. A total of around 1,600,000 distinct CDR3 sequences appear in this sample, approximately 39% of them only once. The top ten clonotypes cover about 4.1% of the sample.

The data belong to a study of blood T cells in healthy people across ages (dated by TCRdb to between 2014 and 2017). Describing the broader study: In model experiments, roughly one uniquely barcoded TCR beta cDNA molecule per two T cells was captured by template switching. To avoid experimental bias, donors of different ages were spread randomly across the sequencing lanes. The donors were divided into four age groups: young (average around 16 years), middle-aged (approximately 39), aged (approximately 62) and long-lived (about 84). To track age-related changes in TCR beta repertoire diversity, the study relied on deep sequencing normalized with unique cDNA molecular identifiers. For two donors (one aged 18 to 29 and one aged 80 or older), the study analyzed two additional independent replicas of 1 million unique cDNA reads from the same blood draw.

Systemically healthy Caucasian individuals from Russia, some 40 in total and aged roughly 6 to 100 years, were included as donors. Each donor gave approximately 9.3 milliliters of peripheral blood, collected into EDTA-treated Vacutainer tubes. Ficoll-Paque density-gradient centrifugation was used to isolate PBMCs, with at least 7 million obtained per sample. Total RNA, at least 6 micrograms per sample, was extracted from PBMCs with Trizol reagent. The percentages of naive CD45RAhigh/CD27high T cells were determined by flow cytometry on a PBMC aliquot from every donor. For CDR1 and CDR2, the germline V gene lists MNHEY and SVGAGI. V loses 8 bases of germline sequence and J loses 0 bases, and the interval between the two ends is 10 bases. The CDR3, from cysteine to phenylalanine, totals 13 residues. Only the CDR3 DNA is retained, 39 bases long and in frame from the first base. The investigation overall reported the following: The long-lived group showed more naive CD4+ T cells, fewer expanded clones and increased TCR diversity than the aged group, suggesting age selection. The CMV infection status of donors was not known, potentially confounding age-related changes in expanded clonotypes. Total diversity estimates from one million sequenced T cells were considered lower bounds and underestimates. Observed TCR beta diversity per million T cells fell roughly linearly with age, and a significant reduction was already apparent by age roughly 40. Observed TCR beta diversity correlated strongly with the percentage of naive T cells measured by flow cytometry. Bulk unsorted PBMC profiling prevented conclusive comparison of naive and antigen-experienced compartments.

The chain was built from TRBV6-5 and TRBJ1-2, with the D segment identity uncertain. The sequencing input was blood. The source of this sequence is a woman aged 18-29 years in good health. The CDR3 reads CASRLHANYGYTF. The DNA reads as follows: TGTGCCAGCCGACTTCATGCTAACTATGGCTACACCTTC.